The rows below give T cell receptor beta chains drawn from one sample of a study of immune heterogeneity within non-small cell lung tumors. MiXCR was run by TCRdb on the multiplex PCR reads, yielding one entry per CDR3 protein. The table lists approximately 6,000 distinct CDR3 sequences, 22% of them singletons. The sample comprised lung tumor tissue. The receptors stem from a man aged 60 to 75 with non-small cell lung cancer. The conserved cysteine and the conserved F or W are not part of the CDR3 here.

ASSVRRYNEQS TRBJ2-1 TRBV27
ASRGYREETQY TRBJ2-5 TRBV27
ASSRDRTYEKLF TRBJ1-4 TRBV18
ASSIPLAGVIGELF TRBJ2-2 TRBV19
ASSTKEREVLAQF TRBJ2-1 TRBV28
ASRAQGQETQY TRBJ2-5 TRBV19
ASSAPGSKNPNEQF TRBJ2-1 TRBV19
ASSFGGDQPQH TRBJ1-5 TRBV7-2
ASSSQLTGELF TRBJ2-2 TRBV5-1
ASSFFRGTEAF TRBJ1-1 TRBV12-3/TRBV12-4
ASSLTTNTGELF TRBJ2-2 TRBV11-2
ASTLPPSSEQF TRBJ2-1 TRBV10-2
ASSVAGLAGYNEQF TRBJ2-1 TRBV9
ASSVVHGGTHTEAF TRBJ1-1 TRBV9
ASSTARVRQETQY TRBJ2-5 TRBV27
ASAGTLSYEQY TRBJ2-7 TRBV18
ASSPGLASGDEQF TRBJ2-1 TRBV19
ASSVSQGQPNTEAL TRBJ1-1 TRBV9
ASSLGLANEQF TRBJ2-1 TRBV11-2
ASSPKTKLGDHNEQF TRBJ2-1 TRBV14
AWSAGTDSSYEQY TRBJ2-7 TRBV30
AWNPRRREVPTGELF TRBJ2-2 TRBV30
ASSLSRGFFGYT TRBJ1-2 TRBV28
ASSTKVPGLTSGPYDQY TRBJ2-7 TRBV28
ARSAGQGETDTQY TRBJ2-3 TRBV5-1
ASSLGPWLAGGPGELF TRBJ2-2 TRBV7-6
ASSYSTASYEQY TRBJ2-7 TRBV6-5
ASSGGTSTDTQY TRBJ2-3 TRBV9
ASSHGGRVTDTQY TRBJ2-3 TRBV3-1
ASSPRPSGYNEQF TRBJ2-1 TRBV5-1
ASRPDRGWATEAF TRBJ1-1 TRBV28
SVATGTNSPLH TRBJ1-6 TRBV29-1
ASSIGQNNEQF TRBJ2-1 TRBV19
ASSQEWQGDEKLF TRBJ1-4 TRBV3-1
ASSLDRTAYNEQF TRBJ2-1 TRBV5-6
ASSLTTDNEQF TRBJ2-1 TRBV7-3
ASSLARSGANVLT TRBJ2-6 TRBV5-5
ASSASNQPQH TRBJ1-5 TRBV7-2
SASYGSFGGTNEQF TRBJ2-1 TRBV20-1
ASSLGGGGDEQY TRBJ2-7 TRBV3-1
ASSELLADSYEQY TRBJ2-7 TRBV6-1
ASSGTGGYNEQF TRBJ2-1 TRBV6-1
ASSPTLTELSYNEQF TRBJ2-1 TRBV13
ASRNYRERPGELF TRBJ2-2 TRBV11-2
ASSELGQGMGEQF TRBJ2-1 TRBV6-1
SARDNLAGGETGELF TRBJ2-2 TRBV20-1
AWRNRGAYNEQF TRBJ2-1 TRBV30
ASSLGLVPDTQY TRBJ2-3 TRBV7-9
ASSGEAYNSPLH TRBJ1-6 TRBV5-1
ASILERFETQY TRBJ2-5 TRBV5-5
ASSIETGFAGNTIY TRBJ1-3 TRBV7-2
ATSRTGIGTDTQY TRBJ2-3 TRBV24-1
ASSSGGYEQY TRBJ2-7 TRBV9
ASSYSLADTDTQY TRBJ2-3 TRBV6-5
ASSVGLTRTEAF TRBJ1-1 TRBV7-9
ASSYSYGTGIYEQY TRBJ2-7 TRBV6-5
ASSSRVGTGELF TRBJ2-2 TRBV7-9